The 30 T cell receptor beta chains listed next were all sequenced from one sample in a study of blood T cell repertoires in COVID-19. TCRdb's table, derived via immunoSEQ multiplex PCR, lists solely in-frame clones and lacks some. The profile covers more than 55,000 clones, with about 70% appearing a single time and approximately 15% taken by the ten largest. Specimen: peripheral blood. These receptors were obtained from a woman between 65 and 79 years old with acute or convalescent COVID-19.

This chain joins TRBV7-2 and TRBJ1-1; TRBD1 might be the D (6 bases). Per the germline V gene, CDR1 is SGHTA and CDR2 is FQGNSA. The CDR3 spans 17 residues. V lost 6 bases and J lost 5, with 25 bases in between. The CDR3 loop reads CASSPRQALGARTEAFF. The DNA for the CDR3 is TGTGCCAGCAGTCCCCGGCAGGCGTTGGGGGCGAGGACTGAAGCTTTCTTT. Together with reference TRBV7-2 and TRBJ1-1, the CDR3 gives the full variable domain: GAGVSQSPSNKVTEKGKDVELRCDPISGHTALYWYRQSLGQGLEFLIYFQGNSAPDKSGLPSDRFSAERTGGSVSTLTIQRTQQEDSAVYLCASSPRQALGARTEAFFGQGTRLTVV.

This CDR3 is CASSFSDLEWGSGTTLGETQYF. The CDR3 DNA reads as TGCGCCAGCAGCTTCTCTGACCTCGAATGGGGTAGCGGGACAACACTAGGAGAGACCCAGTACTTC. J is TRBJ2-5 and V is TRBV5-1; 8 nucleotides line up with TRBD2. The CDR3 has 22 residues. Germline trimming cut 2 bases from V and 4 bases from J; bases unmatched to any gene: 28. Germline lookup yields CDR1 SGHRS and CDR2 YFSETQ.

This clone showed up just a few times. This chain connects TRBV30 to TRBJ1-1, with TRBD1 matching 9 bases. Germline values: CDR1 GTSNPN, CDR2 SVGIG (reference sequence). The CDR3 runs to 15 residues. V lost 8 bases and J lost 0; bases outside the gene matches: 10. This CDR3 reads CAAGPRTGVNTEAFF. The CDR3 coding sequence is TGTGCCGCCGGACCCAGGACAGGGGTGAACACTGAAGCTTTCTTT. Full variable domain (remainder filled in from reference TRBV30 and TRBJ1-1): SQTIHQWPATLVQPVGSPLSLECTVEGTSNPNLYWYRQAAGRGLQLLFYSVGIGQISSEVPQNLSASRPQDRQFILSSKKLLLSDSGFYLCAAGPRTGVNTEAFFGQGTRLTVV.

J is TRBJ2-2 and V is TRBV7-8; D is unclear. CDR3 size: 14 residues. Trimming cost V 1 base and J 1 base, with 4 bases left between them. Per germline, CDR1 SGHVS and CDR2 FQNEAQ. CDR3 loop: CASSLVVNTGELFF. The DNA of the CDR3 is TGTGCCAGCAGCTTAGTCGTGAACACCGGGGAGCTGTTTTTT.

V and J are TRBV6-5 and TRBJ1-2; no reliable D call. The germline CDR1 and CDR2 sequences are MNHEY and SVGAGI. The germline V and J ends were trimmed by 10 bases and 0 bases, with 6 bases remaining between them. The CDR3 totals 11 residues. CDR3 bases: TGTGCCACCACAGCTAACTATGGCTACACCTTC. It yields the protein CATTANYGYTF.

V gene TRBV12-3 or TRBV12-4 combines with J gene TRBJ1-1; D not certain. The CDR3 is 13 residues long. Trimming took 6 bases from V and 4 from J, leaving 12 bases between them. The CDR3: CASSYTVLTEAFF. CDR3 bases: TGTGCCAGCAGCTATACAGTCCTCACTGAAGCTTTCTTT.

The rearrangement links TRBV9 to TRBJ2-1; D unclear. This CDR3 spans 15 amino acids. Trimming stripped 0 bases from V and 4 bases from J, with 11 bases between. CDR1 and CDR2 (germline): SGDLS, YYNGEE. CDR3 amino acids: CASSVEAGQYNEQFF. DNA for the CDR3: TGTGCCAGCAGCGTAGAGGCAGGCCAGTACAATGAGCAGTTCTTC. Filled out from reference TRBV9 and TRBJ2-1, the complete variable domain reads DSGVTQTPKHLITATGQRVTLRCSPRSGDLSVYWYQQSLDQGLQFLIQYYNGEERAKGNILERFSAQQFPDLHSELNLSSLELGDSALYFCASSVEAGQYNEQFFGPGTRLTVL.

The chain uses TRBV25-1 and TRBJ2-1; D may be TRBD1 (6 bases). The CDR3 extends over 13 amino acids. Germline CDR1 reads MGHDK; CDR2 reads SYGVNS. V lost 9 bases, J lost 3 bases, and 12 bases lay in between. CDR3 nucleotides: TGTGCCAGTAACGGACAGCGCTACAATGAGCAGTTCTTC. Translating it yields CASNGQRYNEQFF.

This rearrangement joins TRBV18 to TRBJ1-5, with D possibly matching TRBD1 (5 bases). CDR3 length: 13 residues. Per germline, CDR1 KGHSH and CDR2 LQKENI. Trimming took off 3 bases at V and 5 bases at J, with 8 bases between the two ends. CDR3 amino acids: CASSPTGDQPQHF. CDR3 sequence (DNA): TGTGCCAGCTCACCTACGGGGGATCAGCCCCAGCATTTT.

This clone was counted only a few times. The CDR3 DNA sequence: TGTGCCAGCAGTTACGAGGCAGTTCACGACGAGCAGTACTTC. Amino acid sequence: CASSYEAVHDEQYF. This chain connects TRBV6-6 to TRBJ2-7; no firm D call. The V gene lost 2 bases and the J gene lost 5 bases, with 13 bases spanning the gap. This CDR3 contains 14 residues. Germline CDR1 reads MNHNY; CDR2 reads SVGAGI (reference sequence).

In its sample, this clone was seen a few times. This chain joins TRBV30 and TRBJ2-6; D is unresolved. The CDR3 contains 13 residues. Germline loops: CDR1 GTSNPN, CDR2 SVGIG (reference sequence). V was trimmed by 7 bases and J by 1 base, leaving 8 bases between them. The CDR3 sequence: CASRRSGANVLTF. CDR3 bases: TGTGCCTCTCGGAGATCTGGGGCCAACGTCCTGACTTTC.

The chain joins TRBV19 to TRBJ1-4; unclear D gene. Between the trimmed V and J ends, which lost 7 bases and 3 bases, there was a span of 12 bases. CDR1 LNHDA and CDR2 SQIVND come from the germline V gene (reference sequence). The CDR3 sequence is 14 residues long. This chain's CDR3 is CASIGRTSNEKLFF. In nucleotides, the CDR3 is TGTGCCAGTATTGGTAGGACTTCTAATGAAAAACTGTTTTTT. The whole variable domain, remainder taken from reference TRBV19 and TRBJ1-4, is DGGITQSPKYLFRKEGQNVTLSCEQNLNHDAMYWYRQDPGQGLRLIYYSQIVNDFQKGDIAEGYSVSREKKESFPLTVTSAQKNPTAFYLCASIGRTSNEKLFFGSGTQLSVL.

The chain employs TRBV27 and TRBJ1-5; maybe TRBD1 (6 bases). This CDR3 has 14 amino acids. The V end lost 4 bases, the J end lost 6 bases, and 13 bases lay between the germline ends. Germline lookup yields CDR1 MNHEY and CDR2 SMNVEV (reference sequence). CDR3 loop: CASSSGRGVQPQHF. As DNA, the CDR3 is TGTGCCAGCAGTTCCGGGAGGGGGGTTCAGCCCCAGCATTTT.

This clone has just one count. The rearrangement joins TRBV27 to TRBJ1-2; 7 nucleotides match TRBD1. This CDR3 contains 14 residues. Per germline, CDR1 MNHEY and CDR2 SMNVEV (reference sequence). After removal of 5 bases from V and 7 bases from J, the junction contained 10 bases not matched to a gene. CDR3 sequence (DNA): TGTGCCAGCAGTATCCAAGGGACAGAATCTGGCTACACCTTC. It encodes CASSIQGTESGYTF.

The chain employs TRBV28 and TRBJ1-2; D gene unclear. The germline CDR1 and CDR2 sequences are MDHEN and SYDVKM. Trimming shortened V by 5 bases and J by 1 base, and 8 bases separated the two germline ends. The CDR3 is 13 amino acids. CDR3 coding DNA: TGTGCCAGCAGTCCGAGCGTTAACTATGGCTACACCTTC. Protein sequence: CASSPSVNYGYTF.

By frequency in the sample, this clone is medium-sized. CDR3 DNA: TGTGCCAGCAGCCCCGGAGGGGGGGGCGGGGAGCTGTTTTTT. Its translation: CASSPGGGGGELFF. This rearrangement joins TRBV11-2 to TRBJ2-2, with D perhaps TRBD2 (7 bases). The V and J ends lost 5 bases and 7 bases respectively, with 14 bases between them. The CDR3 is made up of 14 amino acids. Per the germline V gene, CDR1 is SGHAT and CDR2 is FQNNGV.

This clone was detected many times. The CDR3 spells CASSLEVWREQYF. For the CDR3, the DNA is TGTGCCAGCAGCTTAGAGGTGTGGAGGGAGCAGTACTTC. The chain is built from TRBV7-2 and TRBJ2-7; possibly TRBD2 for D (5 bases). CDR1 and CDR2 from the germline V gene are SGHTA and FQGNSA. The CDR3 has 13 amino acids. The ends were cut back, 1 base at V and 7 bases at J, with 11 bases in the middle.

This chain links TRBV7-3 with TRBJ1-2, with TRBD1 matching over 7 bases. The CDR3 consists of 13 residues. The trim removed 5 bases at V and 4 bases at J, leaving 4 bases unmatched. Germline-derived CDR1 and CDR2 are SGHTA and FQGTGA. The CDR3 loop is CASSGDRVYGYTF. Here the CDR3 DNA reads TGTGCCAGCAGCGGCGACAGGGTCTATGGCTACACCTTC.

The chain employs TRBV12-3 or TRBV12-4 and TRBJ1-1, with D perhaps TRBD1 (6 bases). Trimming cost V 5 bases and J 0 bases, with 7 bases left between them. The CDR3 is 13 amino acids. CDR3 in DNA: TGTGCCAGCAGTACAGGGCTGAACACTGAAGCTTTCTTT. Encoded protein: CASSTGLNTEAFF.

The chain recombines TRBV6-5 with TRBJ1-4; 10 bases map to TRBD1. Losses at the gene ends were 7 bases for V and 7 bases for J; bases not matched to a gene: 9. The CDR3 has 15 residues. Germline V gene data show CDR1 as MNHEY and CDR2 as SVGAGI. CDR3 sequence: CASIPRTGGSEKLFF. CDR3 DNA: TGTGCCAGCATTCCTAGGACAGGGGGAAGTGAAAAACTGTTTTTT.

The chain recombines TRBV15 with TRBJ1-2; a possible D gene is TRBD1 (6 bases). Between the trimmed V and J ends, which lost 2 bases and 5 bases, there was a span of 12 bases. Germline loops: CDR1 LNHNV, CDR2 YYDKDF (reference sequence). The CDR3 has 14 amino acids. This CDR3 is CATSRQGIGYGYTF. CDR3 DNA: TGTGCCACCAGCAGACAGGGGATTGGGTATGGCTACACCTTC.

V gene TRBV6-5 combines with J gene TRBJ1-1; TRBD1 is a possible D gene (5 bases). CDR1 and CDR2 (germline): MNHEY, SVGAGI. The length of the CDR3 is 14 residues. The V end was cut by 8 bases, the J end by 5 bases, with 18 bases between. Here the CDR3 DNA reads TGTGCCAGCTCCCTTAGGCCAGGGTGGACTGAAGCTTTCTTT. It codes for CASSLRPGWTEAFF.

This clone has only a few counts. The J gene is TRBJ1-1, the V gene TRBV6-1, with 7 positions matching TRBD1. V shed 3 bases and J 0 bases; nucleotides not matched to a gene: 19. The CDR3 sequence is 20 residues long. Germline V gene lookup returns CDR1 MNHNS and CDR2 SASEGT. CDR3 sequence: CASSDLQGSRISNMNTEAFF. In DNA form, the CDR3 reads TGTGCCAGCAGTGACCTACAGGGGTCCCGTATCTCAAACATGAACACTGAAGCTTTCTTT.

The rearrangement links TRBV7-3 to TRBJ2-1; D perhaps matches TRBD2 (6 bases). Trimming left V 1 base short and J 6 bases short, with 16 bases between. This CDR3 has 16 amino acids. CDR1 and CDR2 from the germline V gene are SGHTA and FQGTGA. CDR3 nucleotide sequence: TGTGCCAGCAGCTTAAGTGGGGTGACTAGTGGCAATGAGCAGTTCTTC. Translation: CASSLSGVTSGNEQFF.

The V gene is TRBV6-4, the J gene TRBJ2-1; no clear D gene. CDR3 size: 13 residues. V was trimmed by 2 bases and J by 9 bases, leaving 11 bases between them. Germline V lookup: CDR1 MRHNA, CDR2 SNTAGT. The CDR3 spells CASSDGWAGEQFF. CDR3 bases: TGTGCCAGCAGTGACGGGTGGGCTGGTGAGCAGTTCTTC.

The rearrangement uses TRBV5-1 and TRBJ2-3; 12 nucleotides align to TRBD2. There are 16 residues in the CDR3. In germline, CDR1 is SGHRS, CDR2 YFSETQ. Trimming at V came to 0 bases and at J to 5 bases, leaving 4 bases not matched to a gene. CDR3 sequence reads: CASSLASGGARDTQYF. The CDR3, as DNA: TGCGCCAGCAGCTTGGCTAGCGGGGGGGCCAGAGATACGCAGTATTTT.

CDR3 sequence (DNA): TGTGCCAGCAGCATCAGGGTTAACTATGGCTACACCTTC. The encoded protein is CASSIRVNYGYTF. The chain carries TRBV7-8 and TRBJ1-2; TRBD1 is a possible D gene (5 bases). The CDR3 runs 13 residues. From germline, CDR1 is SGHVS and CDR2 FQNEAQ. V was pared by 5 bases and J by 1 base, with 8 bases between.

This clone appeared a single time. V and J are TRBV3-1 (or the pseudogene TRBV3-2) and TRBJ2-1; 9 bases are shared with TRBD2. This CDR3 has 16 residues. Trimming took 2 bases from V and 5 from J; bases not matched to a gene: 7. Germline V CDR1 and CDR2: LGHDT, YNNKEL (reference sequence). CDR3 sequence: CASSQNALAGNNEQFF. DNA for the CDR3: TGTGCCAGCAGCCAAAATGCGCTAGCGGGAAACAATGAGCAGTTCTTC.

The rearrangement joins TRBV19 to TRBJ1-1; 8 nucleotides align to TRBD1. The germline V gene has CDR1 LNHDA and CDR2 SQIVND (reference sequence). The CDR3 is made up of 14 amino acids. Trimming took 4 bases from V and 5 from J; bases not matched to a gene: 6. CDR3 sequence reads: CASSTQTGGTEAFF. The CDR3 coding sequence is TGTGCCAGTAGTACTCAAACAGGGGGTACTGAAGCTTTCTTT.

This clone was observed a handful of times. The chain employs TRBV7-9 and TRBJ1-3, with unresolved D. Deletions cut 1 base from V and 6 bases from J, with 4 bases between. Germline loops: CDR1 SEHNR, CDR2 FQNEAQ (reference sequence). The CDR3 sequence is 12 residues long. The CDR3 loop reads CASSLDINTIYF. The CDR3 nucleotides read TGTGCCAGCAGCTTAGATATAAACACCATATATTTT.